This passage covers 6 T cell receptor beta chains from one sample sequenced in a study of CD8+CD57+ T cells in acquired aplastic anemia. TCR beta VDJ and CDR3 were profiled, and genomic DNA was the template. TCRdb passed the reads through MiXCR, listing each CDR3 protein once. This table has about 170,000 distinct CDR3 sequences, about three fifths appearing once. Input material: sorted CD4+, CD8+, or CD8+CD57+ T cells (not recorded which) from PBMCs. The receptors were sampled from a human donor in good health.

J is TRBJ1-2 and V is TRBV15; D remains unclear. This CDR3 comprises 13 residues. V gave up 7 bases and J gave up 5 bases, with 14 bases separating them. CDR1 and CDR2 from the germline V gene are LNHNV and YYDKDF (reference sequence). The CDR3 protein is CATTGGEDYGYTF. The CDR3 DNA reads TGTGCCACCACAGGTGGGGAGGATTATGGCTACACCTTC. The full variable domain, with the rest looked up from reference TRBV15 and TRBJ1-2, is DAMVIQNPRYQVTQFGKPVTLSCSQTLNHNVMYWYQQKSSQAPKLLFHYYDKDFNNEADTPDNFQSRRPNTSFCFLDIRSPGLGDTAMYLCATTGGEDYGYTFGSGTRLTVV.

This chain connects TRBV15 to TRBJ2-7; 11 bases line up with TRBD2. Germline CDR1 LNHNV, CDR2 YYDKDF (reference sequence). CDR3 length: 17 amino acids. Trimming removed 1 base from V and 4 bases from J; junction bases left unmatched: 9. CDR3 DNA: TGTGCCACCAGCAGAGCAACCGGGACTAGCGGAAAATACGAGCAGTACTTC. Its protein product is CATSRATGTSGKYEQYF.

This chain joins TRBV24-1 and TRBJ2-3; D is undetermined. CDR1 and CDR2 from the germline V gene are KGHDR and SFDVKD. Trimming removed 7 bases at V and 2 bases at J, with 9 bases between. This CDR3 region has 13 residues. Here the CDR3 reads CATRGRFTDTQYF. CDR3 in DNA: TGTGCCACCAGAGGACGGTTCACAGATACGCAGTATTTT.

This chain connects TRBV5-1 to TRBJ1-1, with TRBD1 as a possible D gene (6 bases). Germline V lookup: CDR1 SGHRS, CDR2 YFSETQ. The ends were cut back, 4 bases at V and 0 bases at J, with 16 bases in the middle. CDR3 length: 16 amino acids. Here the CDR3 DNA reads TGCGCCAGCAGCCAAACAGGGTATGACTTGAACACTGAAGCTTTCTTT. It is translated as CASSQTGYDLNTEAFF. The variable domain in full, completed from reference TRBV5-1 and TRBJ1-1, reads KAGVTQTPRYLIKTRGQQVTLSCSPISGHRSVSWYQQTPGQGLQFLFEYFSETQRNKGNFPGRFSGRQFSNSRSEMNVSTLELGDSALYLCASSQTGYDLNTEAFFGQGTRLTVV.

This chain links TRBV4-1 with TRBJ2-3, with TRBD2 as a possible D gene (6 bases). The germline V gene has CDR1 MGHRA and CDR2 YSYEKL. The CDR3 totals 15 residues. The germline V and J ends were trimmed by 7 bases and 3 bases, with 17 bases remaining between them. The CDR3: CASMAEGLRTDTQYF. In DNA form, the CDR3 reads TGCGCCAGCATGGCGGAGGGGTTAAGAACAGATACGCAGTATTTT.

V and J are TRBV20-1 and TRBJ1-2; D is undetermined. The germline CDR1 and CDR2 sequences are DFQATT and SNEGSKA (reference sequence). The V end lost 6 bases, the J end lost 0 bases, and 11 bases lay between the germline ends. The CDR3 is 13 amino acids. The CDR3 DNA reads TGCAGTGCCATCGAGGGAGCTAACTATGGCTACACCTTC. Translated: CSAIEGANYGYTF.